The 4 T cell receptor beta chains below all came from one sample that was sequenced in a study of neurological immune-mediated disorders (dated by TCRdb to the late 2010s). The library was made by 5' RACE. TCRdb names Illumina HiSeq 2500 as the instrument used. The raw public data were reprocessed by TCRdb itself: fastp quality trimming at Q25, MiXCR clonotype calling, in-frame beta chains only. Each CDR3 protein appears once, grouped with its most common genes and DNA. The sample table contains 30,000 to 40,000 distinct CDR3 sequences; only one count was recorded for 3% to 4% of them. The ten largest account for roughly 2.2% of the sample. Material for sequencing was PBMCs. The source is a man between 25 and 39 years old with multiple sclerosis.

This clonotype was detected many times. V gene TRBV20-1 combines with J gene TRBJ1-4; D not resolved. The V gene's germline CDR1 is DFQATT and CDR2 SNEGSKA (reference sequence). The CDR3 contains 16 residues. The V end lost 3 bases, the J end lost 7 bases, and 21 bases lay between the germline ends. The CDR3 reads CSARLSLASGGEKLFF. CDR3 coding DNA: TGCAGTGCTAGGTTGTCTTTGGCGTCAGGCGGTGAAAAACTGTTTTTT.

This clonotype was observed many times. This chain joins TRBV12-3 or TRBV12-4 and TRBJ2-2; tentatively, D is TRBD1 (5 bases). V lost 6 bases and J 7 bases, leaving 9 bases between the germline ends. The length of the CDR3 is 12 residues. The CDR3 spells CASSPQGGELFF. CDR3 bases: TGTGCCAGCAGCCCCCAGGGCGGGGAGCTGTTTTTT.

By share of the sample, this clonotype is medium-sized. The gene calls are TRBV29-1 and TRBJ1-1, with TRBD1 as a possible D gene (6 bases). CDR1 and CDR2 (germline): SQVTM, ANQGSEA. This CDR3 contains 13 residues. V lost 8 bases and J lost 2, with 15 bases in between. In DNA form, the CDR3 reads TGCAGCTCCCAGGGGCAAGAAAACACTGAAGCTTTCTTT. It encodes CSSQGQENTEAFF.

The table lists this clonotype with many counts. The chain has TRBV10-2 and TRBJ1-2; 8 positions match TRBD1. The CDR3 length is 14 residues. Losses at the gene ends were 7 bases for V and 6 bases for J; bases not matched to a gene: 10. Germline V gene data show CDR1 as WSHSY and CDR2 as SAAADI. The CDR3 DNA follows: TGCGCCAGCATTGCAGGACAGGGCTCCGATGGCTACACCTTC. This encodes CASIAGQGSDGYTF.